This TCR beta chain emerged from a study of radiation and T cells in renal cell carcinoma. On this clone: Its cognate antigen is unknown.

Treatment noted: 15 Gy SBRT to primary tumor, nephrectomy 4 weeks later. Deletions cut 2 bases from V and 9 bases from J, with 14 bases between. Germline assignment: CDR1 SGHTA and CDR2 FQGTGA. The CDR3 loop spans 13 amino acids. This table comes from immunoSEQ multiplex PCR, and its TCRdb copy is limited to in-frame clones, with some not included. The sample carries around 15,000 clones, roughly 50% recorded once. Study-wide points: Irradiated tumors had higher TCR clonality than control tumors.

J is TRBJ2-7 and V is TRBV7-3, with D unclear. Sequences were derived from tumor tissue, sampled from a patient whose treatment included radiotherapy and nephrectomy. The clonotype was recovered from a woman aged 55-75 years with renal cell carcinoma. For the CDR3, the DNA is TGTGCCAGCAGCTTAGACGGCGGTTCCGGGCAGTACTTC. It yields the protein CASSLDGGSGQYF. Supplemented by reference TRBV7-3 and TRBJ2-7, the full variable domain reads GAGVSQTPSNKVTEKGKYVELRCDPISGHTALYWYRQSLGQGPEFLIYFQGTGAADDSGLPNDRFFAVRPEGSVSTLKIQRTERGDSAVYLCASSLDGGSGQYFGPGTRLTVT.